A single sample is the source of the 23 T cell receptor beta chains below, sequenced in a study of cytomegalovirus exposure and HLA in healthy donors. The primer mix had 60 Vbeta and 13 Jbeta primers. Method: immunoSEQ multiplex PCR; TCRdb's copy keeps in-frame clones and lacks some. In the table there are 100,000 to 150,000 clones, 75% to 90% of which are singletons. Sequencing was carried out using PBMCs. The receptors shown here come from a young man in good health and CMV-seronegative.

The chain links TRBV9 to TRBJ2-7; 10 nucleotides agree with TRBD2. The V gene end was trimmed by 0 bases and the J gene end by 1 base; junction bases not matched to a gene: 10. The CDR3 sequence is 18 residues long. Germline V lookup: CDR1 SGDLS, CDR2 YYNGEE. For the CDR3, the DNA is TGTGCCAGCAGCGTAGACGTTAGCGGGAGGTTCCAATCCTACGAGCAGTACTTC. Encoded protein: CASSVDVSGRFQSYEQYF.

The chain recombines TRBV19 with TRBJ2-7, with TRBD2 matching over 7 bases. Germline V lookup: CDR1 LNHDA, CDR2 SQIVND (reference sequence). This CDR3 is built from 14 residues. V dropped 3 bases and J dropped 2; count of bases not matched to a gene: 4. The CDR3 DNA reads as TGTGCCAGTAGTATCGCGGGGACTACCTACGAGCAGTACTTC. Its protein product is CASSIAGTTYEQYF.

This clone was counted between two and nine times. This sequence joins TRBV29-1 and TRBJ2-1; 10 bases line up with TRBD2. CDR3 size: 12 residues. Unmatched junction bases numbered 2, after V lost 7 bases and J lost 5 bases. Germline V gives CDR1 SQVTM, CDR2 ANQGSEA. The CDR3: CSGTSGNNEQFF. The DNA of the CDR3 is TGCAGCGGGACTAGCGGAAACAATGAGCAGTTCTTC.

The chain recombines TRBV18 with TRBJ2-2; possibly TRBD2 for D (6 bases). Germline V gene data show CDR1 as KGHSH and CDR2 as LQKENI. The CDR3 loop spans 17 amino acids. Trimming cost V 3 bases and J 0 bases, with 14 bases left between them. The CDR3 reads CASSPGPGLSNTGELFF. CDR3 coding DNA: TGTGCCAGCTCACCGGGACCGGGACTGTCGAACACCGGGGAGCTGTTTTTT.

The chain links TRBV5-8 to TRBJ2-1; weak D call: TRBD2 (5 bases). V shed 3 bases and J shed 6 bases, with 13 bases lying between them. The CDR3 has 14 residues. Looked up from germline, CDR1 is SGHTS and CDR2 is YDEGEE. The CDR3 loop reads CASSSSGPSNEQFF. CDR3 nucleotides: TGTGCCAGCAGCTCCAGCGGCCCTAGCAATGAGCAGTTCTTC.

The chain uses TRBV7-3 and TRBJ1-1, with D possibly being TRBD1 (5 bases). From germline, CDR1 is SGHTA and CDR2 FQGTGA. This CDR3 comprises 14 residues. V was cut by 5 bases and J by 4 bases, with 14 bases left in between. The CDR3 reads CASSPYLDSTEAFF. Written as DNA, the CDR3 is TGTGCCAGCAGCCCTTACCTCGACAGCACTGAAGCTTTCTTT.

The V gene is TRBV11-2, the J gene TRBJ2-7, with 9 bases that match TRBD2. V lost 6 bases, J lost 4 bases, and 4 bases stayed unmatched. Germline CDR1 reads SGHAT; CDR2 reads FQNNGV. CDR3 length: 13 residues. The CDR3: CASSRGRGYEQYF. CDR3 nucleotide sequence: TGTGCCAGCAGTCGCGGGAGGGGGTACGAGCAGTACTTC.

The chain carries TRBV7-3 and TRBJ1-1, with D hard to call. Germline V gene sequence: CDR1 SGHTA, CDR2 FQGTGA. This CDR3 spans 13 amino acids. Trimming cost V 5 bases and J 8 bases, with 15 bases left between them. Written as DNA, the CDR3 is TGTGCCAGCAGCCCGGCGCGGCTACCAGAAGCTTTCTTT. Translating gives CASSPARLPEAFF.

The rearrangement joins TRBV28 to TRBJ1-5; the D gene is possibly TRBD1 (5 bases). Trimming removed 4 bases from V and 3 bases from J, with 13 bases in between. The CDR3 totals 15 residues. Germline V CDR1 and CDR2: MDHEN, SYDVKM. The CDR3 spells CASSYRGGFNQPQHF. In DNA form, the CDR3 reads TGTGCCAGCAGTTATCGGGGGGGGTTCAATCAGCCCCAGCATTTT. The variable domain in full, with the rest retrieved from reference TRBV28 and TRBJ1-5, is DVKVTQSSRYLVKRTGEKVFLECVQDMDHENMFWYRQDPGLGLRLIYFSYDVKMKEKGDIPEGYSVSREKKERFSLILESASTNQTSMYLCASSYRGGFNQPQHFGDGTRLSIL.

The count of this clone is one. This sequence joins TRBV5-4 and TRBJ2-7; the D is unclear. The CDR3 covers 13 residues. Germline lookup yields CDR1 SGHNT and CDR2 YYREEE (reference sequence). Trimming left V 1 base short and J 2 bases short, with 7 bases between. CDR3 region: CASSLREPYEQYF. CDR3 DNA sequence: TGTGCCAGCAGCTTGAGAGAGCCCTACGAGCAGTACTTC.

In this sample, this clone turned up a few times. This chain uses TRBV11-3 with TRBJ2-1, with D tentatively TRBD2 (5 bases). With 2 bases removed from V and 5 bases from J, the gap between germline ends came to 7 bases. CDR1 SGHNT and CDR2 YENEEA come from the germline V gene. The CDR3 has 13 amino acids. The CDR3 here is CASSLHGNNEQFF. The CDR3 DNA reads TGTGCCAGCAGCTTACACGGGAACAATGAGCAGTTCTTC.

This clone came up a few times. This rearrangement joins TRBV19 to TRBJ1-5; 7 bases match TRBD1. The CDR3 spans 15 residues. Germline CDR1 is LNHDA and CDR2 is SQIVND (reference sequence). Trimming removed 6 bases from V and 4 bases from J; junction bases left unmatched: 9. The CDR3 protein is CASSDDRRGNQPQHF. The CDR3 coding sequence is TGTGCCAGTAGCGACGATCGCAGGGGGAATCAGCCCCAGCATTTT.

J is TRBJ2-3 and V is TRBV4-1; 10 nucleotides match TRBD2. The trim removed 0 bases at V and 0 bases at J, leaving 6 bases unmatched. Per germline, CDR1 MGHRA and CDR2 YSYEKL. This CDR3 spans 18 amino acids. In DNA, the CDR3 is TGCGCCAGCAGCCAAGAGCCGGGACTAGCGCCTAGCACAGATACGCAGTATTTT. This codes for CASSQEPGLAPSTDTQYF.

V is TRBV29-1 and J is TRBJ2-7, with a weak D call TRBD2 (6 bases). Germline V gene sequence: CDR1 SQVTM, CDR2 ANQGSEA. The CDR3 loop spans 14 amino acids. Trimming cost V 0 bases and J 2 bases, with 11 bases left between them. The CDR3 reads CSVEDLEGTYEQYF. CDR3 DNA sequence: TGCAGCGTTGAAGATCTGGAGGGAACCTACGAGCAGTACTTC.

The CDR3 region is CASNYRTGLLNNQPQHF. CDR3 nucleotides: TGTGCCAGCAATTATAGGACAGGGCTTTTAAACAATCAGCCCCAGCATTTT. The rearrangement joins TRBV28 to TRBJ1-5, with 8 bases lining up with TRBD1. V lost 7 bases, J lost 3 bases, and 14 bases stayed unmatched. The length of the CDR3 is 17 residues. In germline, CDR1 is MDHEN, CDR2 SYDVKM.

V is TRBV6-5 and J is TRBJ1-2; 9 nucleotides line up with TRBD1. CDR3 length: 16 amino acids. With V trimmed by 0 bases and J by 4 bases, 6 bases remained unmatched. Germline lookup yields CDR1 MNHEY and CDR2 SVGAGI. The CDR3 spells CASSYSTGGSGYGYTF. The CDR3, as DNA: TGTGCCAGCAGTTACTCGACAGGGGGATCAGGCTATGGCTACACCTTC.

The chain employs TRBV5-4 and TRBJ2-3; maybe TRBD2 (5 bases). V shed 1 base and J shed 5 bases, with 14 bases lying between them. The CDR3 is 15 amino acids. Germline assignment: CDR1 SGHNT and CDR2 YYREEE (reference sequence). The CDR3 loop reads CASSLPKGAEDTQYF. The CDR3 region has the DNA TGTGCCAGCAGCTTGCCCAAAGGAGCGGAAGATACGCAGTATTTT.

The chain links TRBV14 to TRBJ2-7; TRBD1 matches 9 bases. This CDR3 comprises 16 residues. Looked up from germline, CDR1 is SGHDN and CDR2 is FVKESK. With V trimmed by 0 bases and J by 4 bases, 7 bases remained unmatched. CDR3: CASSQDLNRGPYEQYF. In DNA, the CDR3 is TGTGCCAGCAGCCAAGATTTGAACAGGGGGCCGTACGAGCAGTACTTC.

In regard to this clone: A junction boundary mismatches the germline segment, possibly from a read error. This chain uses TRBV19 with TRBJ1-1; TRBD1 is a possible D gene (5 bases). There are 14 residues in the CDR3. Germline V gene data show CDR1 as LNHDA and CDR2 as SQIVND (reference sequence). CDR3 coding DNA: TGTGCCGGTAGTAGAATGGACATTTATGCTGAAGCTTTCTTT. Its translation: CAGSRMDIYAEAFF.

This chain connects TRBV6-5 to TRBJ1-3; D might be TRBD1 (6 bases). Germline values: CDR1 MNHEY, CDR2 SVGAGI. The CDR3 extends over 15 amino acids. Trimming cost V 6 bases and J 0 bases, with 12 bases left between them. The CDR3 spells CASSPDSDSGNTIYF. In nucleotides, the CDR3 is TGTGCCAGCAGCCCGGACAGCGACTCTGGAAACACCATATATTTT.

The chain links TRBV6-1 to TRBJ2-1; D uncertain. V was shortened by 2 bases and J by 8 bases, with 13 bases between the two germline ends. The CDR3 runs 14 residues. From germline, CDR1 is MNHNS and CDR2 SASEGT. The DNA of the CDR3 is TGTGCCAGCAGTGAATATTGGAGATCGGATGAGCAGTTCTTC. Protein product: CASSEYWRSDEQFF.

The chain uses TRBV9 and TRBJ2-1; 8 bases agree with TRBD2. CDR3 length: 15 residues. V trimming: 0 bases; J trimming: 4 bases; junction bases outside the gene matches: 3. Germline V gene sequence: CDR1 SGDLS, CDR2 YYNGEE. CDR3: CASSVGTSRYNEQFF. The CDR3 nucleotides read TGTGCCAGCAGCGTAGGGACTAGCAGATACAATGAGCAGTTCTTC.

A few counts support this clone. The rearrangement joins TRBV4-1 to TRBJ2-7; a possible D gene is TRBD1 (5 bases). Germline-derived CDR1 and CDR2 are MGHRA and YSYEKL. The V end lost 2 bases, the J end lost 4 bases, and 24 bases lay between the germline ends. There are 18 residues in the CDR3. The CDR3 bases are TGCGCCAGCAGCCAATTACTCATGGGGCACAAAGCAGGTTACGAGCAGTACTTC. Residues: CASSQLLMGHKAGYEQYF.